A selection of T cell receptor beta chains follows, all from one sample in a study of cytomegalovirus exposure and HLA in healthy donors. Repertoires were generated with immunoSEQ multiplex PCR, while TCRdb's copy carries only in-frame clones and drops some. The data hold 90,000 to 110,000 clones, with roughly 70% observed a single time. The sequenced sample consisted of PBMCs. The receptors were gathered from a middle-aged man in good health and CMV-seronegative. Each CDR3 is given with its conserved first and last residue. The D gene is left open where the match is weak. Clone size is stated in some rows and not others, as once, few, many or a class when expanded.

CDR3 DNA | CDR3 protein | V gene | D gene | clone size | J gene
TGTGCCAGTAGTATAGATGGTCCGACAGGGGGAAGCTATGGCTACACCTTC | CASSIDGPTGGSYGYTF | TRBV19 | TRBD1 | NA | TRBJ1-2
TGTGCCAGCAGCCCCAAATGGACTACTAGCTCCTACGAGCAGTACTTC | CASSPKWTTSSYEQYF | TRBV7-9 | NA | NA | TRBJ2-7
TGTGCCAGCAGCTCCCAGAGGACTAGCGGGCCCGAGCCCTCCTACGAGCAGTACTTC | CASSSQRTSGPEPSYEQYF | TRBV7-6 | TRBD2 | few | TRBJ2-7
TGCAGCGTCCGGGACAGGCTCTACGAGCAGTACTTC | CSVRDRLYEQYF | TRBV29-1 | TRBD1 | few | TRBJ2-7
TGTGCCAGCAGTTACTCGGGGCGCACCGGGGAGCTGTTTTTT | CASSYSGRTGELFF | TRBV6-5 | NA | few | TRBJ2-2
TGTGCCAGCTTCGGGGGTTGGAGGACTGAAGCTTTCTTT | CASFGGWRTEAFF | TRBV28 | NA | NA | TRBJ1-1
TGTGCCAGCTCACTAGCGACGGTAGCCAAAAACATTCAGTACTTC | CASSLATVAKNIQYF | TRBV18 | NA | NA | TRBJ2-4
TGCGCCAGCAGCCAAGCTACTAGCACAGATACGCAGTATTTT | CASSQATSTDTQYF | TRBV4-1 | NA | NA | TRBJ2-3
TGTGCCAGCAGCCGAGCGGGGGGCTACGAGCAGTACTTC | CASSRAGGYEQYF | TRBV14 | TRBD2 | few | TRBJ2-7
TGTGCCAGCAGCGCATCTAGCGGCCCATCCTACGAGCAGTACTTC | CASSASSGPSYEQYF | TRBV6-1 | TRBD2 | NA | TRBJ2-7
TGCGCCAGCAGCTTGGTGGGGGAGGCCGGGGAGCTGTTTTTT | CASSLVGEAGELFF | TRBV5-1 | NA | NA | TRBJ2-2
TGTGCCAGCAGCCCAGGCGGGGGGCGTGTAAGGGAGCAGTACTTC | CASSPGGGRVREQYF | TRBV7-6 | TRBD2 | NA | TRBJ2-7
TGTGCCAGCAGAAAAACAGGCTACGAGCAGTACTTC | CASRKTGYEQYF | TRBV27 | NA | NA | TRBJ2-7
TGTGCTAGTGGTTTGGCGCCAGGGGGGACCCTTGCAACTAATGAAAAACTGTTTTTT | CASGLAPGGTLATNEKLFF | TRBV12-5 | TRBD1 | NA | TRBJ1-4
TGTGCCAGCAGTCAACCTAGCGGGCTACCCTACGAGCAGTACTTC | CASSQPSGLPYEQYF | TRBV6-1 | TRBD2 | NA | TRBJ2-7
TGCAGCATATCTGGCGGATCAGATACGCAGTATTTT | CSISGGSDTQYF | TRBV29-1 | NA | NA | TRBJ2-3
TGTGCCAGCAGTTACTCGCGAGATACGCAGTATTTT | CASSYSRDTQYF | TRBV6-5 | NA | NA | TRBJ2-3
TGTGCCAGCGGCGGACAGGGGCTGGAGCAGCCCCAGCATTTT | CASGGQGLEQPQHF | TRBV7-2 | TRBD1 | NA | TRBJ1-5
TGTGCCAGCAGGGGGGGGGAGACCCAGTACTTC | CASRGGETQYF | TRBV27 | TRBD2 | NA | TRBJ2-5
TGTGCCAGCAGCTTGGTGGGACAGGGAATGACCGGGGAGCTGTTTTTT | CASSLVGQGMTGELFF | TRBV5-6 | TRBD1 | NA | TRBJ2-2
TGCAGCTCGGGCCGGGGAAGCGGAGAGACCCAGTACTTC | CSSGRGSGETQYF | TRBV29-1 | NA | NA | TRBJ2-5
TGCGCCAGCAGCCGTGGAGGAGAGACCCAGTACTTC | CASSRGGETQYF | TRBV4-1 | NA | NA | TRBJ2-5
TGTGCCAGCAGCCTTAGGAGGACTAGCGTCTACGAGCAGTACTTC | CASSLRRTSVYEQYF | TRBV11-2 | TRBD2 | NA | TRBJ2-7
TGTGCCAGCAGCTTGCCCCCTAGCACTGAGCAGTTCTTC | CASSLPPSTEQFF | TRBV7-9 | NA | once | TRBJ2-1
TGTGCCAGCAGCCGCCGATCGGGACAGTCTGCAACTAATGAAAAACTGTTTTTT | CASSRRSGQSATNEKLFF | TRBV14 | TRBD1 | once | TRBJ1-4
TGTGCCAGCAGCTTTGGCGGGGGGGACAATGAGCAGTTCTTC | CASSFGGGDNEQFF | TRBV5-4 | TRBD2 | NA | TRBJ2-1
TGTGCCAGCAGTGCTAGCGGGAGTTACACCGGGGAGCTGTTTTTT | CASSASGSYTGELFF | TRBV6-4 | TRBD2 | NA | TRBJ2-2
TGTGCCAGCAGCTTAGGTCGAGCGGGAGCAGATACGCAGTATTTT | CASSLGRAGADTQYF | TRBV7-9 | TRBD2 | NA | TRBJ2-3
TGTGCCAGCAGTCCAATTCCTAGGGGCACTGAAGCTTTCTTT | CASSPIPRGTEAFF | TRBV28 | NA | NA | TRBJ1-1
TGCAGTGCGAGGGTCTACTATGGCTACACCTTC | CSARVYYGYTF | TRBV20-1 | NA | few | TRBJ1-2
TGTGCCAGCAGCTGGGGACAGGGGGCCAACGAGCAGTACTTC | CASSWGQGANEQYF | TRBV7-6 | TRBD1 | NA | TRBJ2-7
TGTGCCAGCAGCTCTGGCTCAGGGGGAGACGAGCAGTACTTC | CASSSGSGGDEQYF | TRBV7-9 | TRBD1 | NA | TRBJ2-7
TGCAGCGTCCCGGACAGGGGAGAGACCCAGTACTTC | CSVPDRGETQYF | TRBV29-1 | TRBD1 | NA | TRBJ2-5
TGTGCCAGCAGTTCCTCAGGGATCGAGCAGTACTTC | CASSSSGIEQYF | TRBV28 | NA | NA | TRBJ2-7
TGTGCCAGCAGCTGGACCCGACTAGATTCGACCGGGGAGCTGTTTTTT | CASSWTRLDSTGELFF | TRBV7-2 | NA | few | TRBJ2-2